A selection of T cell receptor beta chains follows, all from one sample in a study of Ad26.COV2.S vaccination and SARS-CoV-2 variants. TCRdb keeps only in-frame clones here, not all; method: immunoSEQ multiplex PCR. In the table there are about 680,000 clones, more than 80% of which are singletons. The material sequenced was peripheral blood, taken in a trial of Ad26.COV2.S vaccine versus placebo. The origin of the receptors is a person between 18 and 59 years old who received the Ad26.COV2.S COVID-19 vaccine or a placebo. CDR3s include the opening cysteine and the closing phenylalanine or tryptophan. The D gene is left open where the match is weak. Clone size is given for some rows only: seen once, a few or many times, or a class if the clone is expanded.

clone size: -
V gene: TRBV4-1
D gene: -
J gene: TRBJ1-1
CDR3 DNA: TGCGCCAGCAGCCAAGATCGGGGAACTGAAGCTTTCTTT
CDR3 protein: CASSQDRGTEAFF

clone size: -
V gene: TRBV19
D gene: -
J gene: TRBJ2-7
CDR3 DNA: TGTGCCAGTAGTATGAGGGTGGGGCGCGAGCAGTACTTC
CDR3 protein: CASSMRVGREQYF

clone size: -
V gene: TRBV12-5
D gene: TRBD1
J gene: TRBJ2-1
CDR3 DNA: TGTGCTAGTGGTTTTAGGGACAGGGGGTTGAATGAGCAGTTCTTC
CDR3 protein: CASGFRDRGLNEQFF

clone size: few
V gene: TRBV30
D gene: TRBD1
J gene: TRBJ1-2
CDR3 DNA: TGTGCCTGGAACGTTCCAGGGGGAGGCGGCTACACCTTC
CDR3 protein: CAWNVPGGGGYTF

clone size: once
V gene: TRBV5-1
D gene: TRBD1
J gene: TRBJ1-4
CDR3 DNA: TGCGCCAGCAGCTGGGACAGGAACTCTAATGAAAAACTGTTTTTT
CDR3 protein: CASSWDRNSNEKLFF

clone size: -
V gene: TRBV6-5
D gene: -
J gene: TRBJ2-1
CDR3 DNA: TGTGCCAGCAAATCGCGGGACAGCTACAATGAGCAGTTCTTC
CDR3 protein: CASKSRDSYNEQFF

clone size: -
V gene: TRBV10-3
D gene: -
J gene: TRBJ2-7
CDR3 DNA: TGTGCCATCAGTGGGGGCGACCGTGCCTACGAGCAGTACTTC
CDR3 protein: CAISGGDRAYEQYF

clone size: once
V gene: TRBV5-7
D gene: TRBD1
J gene: TRBJ2-2
CDR3 DNA: TGTGCCAGCAGCTTACAGGGGCCTATTAACACCGGGGAGCTGTTTTTT
CDR3 protein: CASSLQGPINTGELFF

clone size: -
V gene: TRBV20-1
D gene: -
J gene: TRBJ2-1
CDR3 DNA: TGCAGTGCTATCTACAATGAGCAGTTCTTC
CDR3 protein: CSAIYNEQFF

clone size: once
V gene: TRBV5-4
D gene: TRBD1
J gene: TRBJ2-7
CDR3 DNA: TGTGCCAGCAGCCCCCCCGCGACAGGGCGGCACGAGCAGTACTTC
CDR3 protein: CASSPPATGRHEQYF